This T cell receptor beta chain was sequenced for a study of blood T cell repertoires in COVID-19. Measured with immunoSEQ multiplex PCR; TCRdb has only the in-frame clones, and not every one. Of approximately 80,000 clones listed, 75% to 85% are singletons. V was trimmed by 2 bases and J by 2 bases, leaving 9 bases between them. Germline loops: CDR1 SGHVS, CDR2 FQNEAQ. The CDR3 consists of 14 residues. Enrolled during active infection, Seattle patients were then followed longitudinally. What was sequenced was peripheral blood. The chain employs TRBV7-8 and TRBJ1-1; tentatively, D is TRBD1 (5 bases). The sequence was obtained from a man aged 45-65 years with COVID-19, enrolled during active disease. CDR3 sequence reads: CASSLRDSNTEAFF. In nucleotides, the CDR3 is TGTGCCAGCAGCTTAAGGGACTCCAACACTGAAGCTTTCTTT.